The 15 T cell receptor beta chains below come from one sample, sequenced in a study of blood T cell repertoires in COVID-19 (dated by TCRdb to 2018 to 2021). Library method: the immunoSEQ multiplex PCR assay. TCRdb mirrors the immuneACCESS table, restricted to in-frame sequences. Some clones are absent from its copies; in checked studies, under half trace to an unresolved V gene, and the reason for the others is unknown. The sample has 200,000 to 250,000 clones on record, just under 85% of them singletons. 4% of the sample is held by the ten biggest clonotypes. Material for sequencing was peripheral blood. Receptor source: a man aged 50 to 59 with acute or convalescent COVID-19.

The chain uses TRBV13 and TRBJ1-1, with D perhaps TRBD1 (6 bases). Trimming removed 5 bases at V and 2 bases at J, with 9 bases between. Germline CDR1 and CDR2: PRHDT and FYEKMQ (reference sequence). The CDR3 covers 13 residues. The CDR3 DNA reads TGTGCCAGCAGCCCCGGGACAAACACTGAAGCTTTCTTT. Its translation is CASSPGTNTEAFF.

This clone was seen a single time. The genes are TRBV18 and TRBJ1-4, with 7 bases matching TRBD1. The CDR3 has 15 residues. CDR1 is KGHSH and CDR2 is LQKENI in the germline V gene. V trimming: 6 bases; J trimming: 7 bases; junction bases outside the gene matches: 11. The CDR3 protein is CASSERQGVTEKLFF. As DNA, the CDR3 is TGTGCCAGCTCTGAGAGACAGGGCGTGACTGAAAAACTGTTTTTT.

This clone was seen more than once but under ten times. The chain has TRBV5-4 and TRBJ1-2; weak D call: TRBD1 (5 bases). This CDR3 is 14 amino acids long. Trimming took 3 bases from V and 7 from J, leaving 16 bases between them. Germline CDR1 is SGHNT and CDR2 is YYREEE (reference sequence). The CDR3 is CASSSPAGLGGYTF. CDR3 DNA sequence: TGTGCCAGCAGCTCCCCGGCGGGGCTGGGTGGCTACACCTTC.

The CDR3 DNA reads TGTGCCACCAGTGAGGCGGTTTTCTCCTACAATGAGCAGTTCTTC. Amino acid sequence: CATSEAVFSYNEQFF. The V and J genes are TRBV24-1 and TRBJ2-1; D remains ambiguous. The CDR3 totals 15 residues. V lost 4 bases and J lost 0, with 9 bases in between. CDR1 is KGHDR and CDR2 is SFDVKD in the germline V gene.

The rearrangement joins TRBV7-9 to TRBJ1-1; 10 positions agree with TRBD1. The CDR3 consists of 14 residues. CDR1 and CDR2 from the germline V gene are SEHNR and FQNEAQ (reference sequence). V lost 11 bases and J lost 4; bases outside the gene matches: 10. The CDR3 coding sequence is TGTGCCGTACAATCCGGGACAGGGGTCACTGAAGCTTTCTTT. Translating it yields CAVQSGTGVTEAFF.

CDR3 sequence (DNA): TGTGCCAGCGCTCCGGGACAGAGAACATCTAACTATGGCTACACCTTC. Amino acid sequence: CASAPGQRTSNYGYTF. V is TRBV19 and J is TRBJ1-2; TRBD1 matches at 7 bases. The V gene's germline CDR1 is LNHDA and CDR2 SQIVND (reference sequence). The CDR3 extends over 16 amino acids. Trimming removed 9 bases from V and 0 bases from J; junction bases left unmatched: 13. Together with reference TRBV19 and TRBJ1-2, the CDR3 gives the full variable domain: DGGITQSPKYLFRKEGQNVTLSCEQNLNHDAMYWYRQDPGQGLRLIYYSQIVNDFQKGDIAEGYSVSREKKESFPLTVTSAQKNPTAFYLCASAPGQRTSNYGYTFGSGTRLTVV.

The rearrangement joins TRBV9 to TRBJ2-2; D gene unclear. Germline-derived CDR1 and CDR2 are SGDLS and YYNGEE. CDR3 length: 13 residues. Trimming took 4 bases from V and 6 from J, leaving 10 bases between them. This CDR3 reads CASSTEPSGELFF. The CDR3 coding sequence is TGTGCCAGCAGCACCGAGCCTTCCGGGGAGCTGTTTTTT.

Here the CDR3 DNA reads TGTGCCAGCAGCAGGGGGTTCAATCAGCCCCAGCATTTT. Protein sequence: CASSRGFNQPQHF. The V gene is TRBV6-5, the J gene TRBJ1-5, with 7 bases matching TRBD1. Per the germline V gene, CDR1 is MNHEY and CDR2 is SVGAGI. Losses at the gene ends were 6 bases for V and 3 bases for J; bases not matched to a gene: 2. The CDR3 runs 13 residues.

This clone was detected ten times or more. J is TRBJ1-4 and V is TRBV9; TRBD1 agrees at 8 bases. There are 14 residues in the CDR3. Per the germline V gene, CDR1 is SGDLS and CDR2 is YYNGEE. The junction had 2 bases not matched to a gene; V was cut back by 0 bases and J by 7 bases. Written as DNA, the CDR3 is TGTGCCAGCAGCGTAGCTACAGGGGGTGAAAAACTGTTTTTT. This encodes CASSVATGGEKLFF.

The chain combines TRBV6-5 with TRBJ2-7; 8 bases agree with TRBD1. Germline CDR1 and CDR2: MNHEY and SVGAGI. The CDR3 is 13 amino acids. Trimming cost V 6 bases and J 1 base; bases outside gene matches: 2. CDR3 in amino acids: CASRRTGSYEQYF. CDR3 DNA sequence: TGTGCCAGCAGAAGGACAGGGTCCTACGAGCAGTACTTC.

The chain uses TRBV24-1 and TRBJ2-3; 8 bases match TRBD1. The CDR3 contains 15 residues. Germline V CDR1 and CDR2: KGHDR, SFDVKD. Unmatched junction bases numbered 6, after V lost 5 bases and J lost 3 bases. The CDR3 coding sequence is TGTGCCACCAGTGCGGACAGGGAGGTAACAGATACGCAGTATTTT. Translating it yields CATSADREVTDTQYF.

For this clone: Other DNA sequences of this sample code for an identical CDR3. For the CDR3, the DNA is TGTGCCAGTAGTATAAGGGGTCAGCCCCAGCATTTT. Translated, it gives CASSIRGQPQHF. This chain uses TRBV19 with TRBJ1-5, with D maybe TRBD1 (5 bases). V shed 2 bases and J shed 6 bases, with 5 bases lying between them. CDR3 length equals 12 residues. Germline V CDR1 and CDR2: LNHDA, SQIVND (reference sequence).

The V gene is TRBV2, the J gene TRBJ2-1; 10 bases map to TRBD2. Germline-derived CDR1 and CDR2 are SNHLY and FYNNEI. The ends lost 5 bases at V and 9 bases at J; junction bases unmatched: 4. This CDR3 has 13 amino acids. CDR3 bases: TGTGCCAGCAGTACTTCTAGCGGGGGTGAGCAGTTCTTC. It yields the protein CASSTSSGGEQFF.

The gene calls are TRBV20-1 and TRBJ1-2; no reliable D call. Per the germline V gene, CDR1 is DFQATT and CDR2 is SNEGSKA (reference sequence). The ends were cut back, 3 bases at V and 8 bases at J, with 4 bases in the middle. The CDR3 spans 9 residues. The CDR3 is CSASRGYTF. CDR3 bases: TGCAGTGCTAGCCGGGGCTACACCTTC.

The V gene is TRBV15, the J gene TRBJ1-4; D unclear. Trimming stripped 3 bases from V and 6 bases from J, with 11 bases between. Germline-derived CDR1 and CDR2 are LNHNV and YYDKDF (reference sequence). This CDR3 spans 14 amino acids. The CDR3 spells CATSRTMKDEKLFF. The CDR3 nucleotides read TGTGCCACCAGCAGGACAATGAAGGATGAAAAACTGTTTTTT. Full variable domain (missing parts from reference TRBV15 and TRBJ1-4): DAMVIQNPRYQVTQFGKPVTLSCSQTLNHNVMYWYQQKSSQAPKLLFHYYDKDFNNEADTPDNFQSRRPNTSFCFLDIRSPGLGDTAMYLCATSRTMKDEKLFFGSGTQLSVL.